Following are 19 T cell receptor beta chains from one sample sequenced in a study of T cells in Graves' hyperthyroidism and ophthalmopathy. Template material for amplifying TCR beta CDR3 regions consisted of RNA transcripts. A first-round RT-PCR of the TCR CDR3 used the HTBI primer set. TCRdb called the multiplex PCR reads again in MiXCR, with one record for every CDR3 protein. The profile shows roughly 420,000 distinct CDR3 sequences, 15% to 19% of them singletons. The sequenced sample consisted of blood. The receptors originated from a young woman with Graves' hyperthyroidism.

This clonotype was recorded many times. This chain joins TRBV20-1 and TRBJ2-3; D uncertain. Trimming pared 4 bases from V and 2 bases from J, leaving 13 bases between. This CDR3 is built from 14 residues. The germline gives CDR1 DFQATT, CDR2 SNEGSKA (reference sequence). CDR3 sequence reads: CSAMGQLITDTQYF. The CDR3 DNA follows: TGCAGTGCTATGGGTCAGTTAATCACAGATACGCAGTATTTT.

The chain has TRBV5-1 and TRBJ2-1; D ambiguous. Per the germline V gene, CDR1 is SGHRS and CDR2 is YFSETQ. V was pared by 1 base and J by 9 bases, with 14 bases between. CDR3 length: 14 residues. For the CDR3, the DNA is TGCGCCAGCAGCTTGTTGGGTGCAGAAGTTGAGCAGTTCTTC. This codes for CASSLLGAEVEQFF.

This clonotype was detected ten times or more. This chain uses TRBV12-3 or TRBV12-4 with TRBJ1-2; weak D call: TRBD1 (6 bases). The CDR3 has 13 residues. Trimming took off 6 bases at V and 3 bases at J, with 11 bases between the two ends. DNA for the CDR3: TGTGCCAGCAGCCGACAGGTGGACTATGGCTACACCTTC. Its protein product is CASSRQVDYGYTF.

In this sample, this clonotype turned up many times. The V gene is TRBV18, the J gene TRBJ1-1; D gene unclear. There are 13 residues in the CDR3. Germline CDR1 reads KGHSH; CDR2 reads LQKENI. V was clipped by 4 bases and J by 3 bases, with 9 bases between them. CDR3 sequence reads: CASSQEKHTEAFF. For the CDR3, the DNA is TGTGCCAGCTCACAGGAAAAACACACTGAAGCTTTCTTT. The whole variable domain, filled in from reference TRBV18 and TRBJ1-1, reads NAGVMQNPRHLVRRRGQEARLRCSPMKGHSHVYWYRQLPEEGLKFMVYLQKENIIDESGMPKERFSAEFPKEGPSILRIQQVVRGDSAAYFCASSQEKHTEAFFGQGTRLTVV.

The CDR3 coding sequence is TGTGCCAGCAGCTTAACCCCAACAGGGGGCGGAGGGTATGGCTACACCTTC. Its translation: CASSLTPTGGGGYGYTF. This rearrangement joins TRBV11-2 to TRBJ1-2, with 9 bases lining up with TRBD1. Losses at the gene ends were 2 bases for V and 5 bases for J; bases not matched to a gene: 12. Germline loops: CDR1 SGHAT, CDR2 FQNNGV. This CDR3 region has 17 residues.

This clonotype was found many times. CDR3 DNA: TGTGCCAGCAGTTTATCGGGCGCAACAAGCACAGATACGCAGTATTTT. It translates to CASSLSGATSTDTQYF. The V gene is TRBV28, the J gene TRBJ2-3; D not certain. Germline loops: CDR1 MDHEN, CDR2 SYDVKM. CDR3 length equals 16 residues. Trimming stripped 1 base from V and 0 bases from J, with 11 bases between. Complete variable domain (other parts from reference TRBV28 and TRBJ2-3): DVKVTQSSRYLVKRTGEKVFLECVQDMDHENMFWYRQDPGLGLRLIYFSYDVKMKEKGDIPEGYSVSREKKERFSLILESASTNQTSMYLCASSLSGATSTDTQYFGPGTRLTVL.

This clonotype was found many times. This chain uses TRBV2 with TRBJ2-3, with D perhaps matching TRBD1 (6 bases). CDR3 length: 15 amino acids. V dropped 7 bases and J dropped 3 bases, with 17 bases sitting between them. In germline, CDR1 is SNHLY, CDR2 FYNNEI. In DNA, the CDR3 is TGTGCCAGCAAATTACAGGGAGAAGAGACAGATACGCAGTATTTT. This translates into CASKLQGEETDTQYF.

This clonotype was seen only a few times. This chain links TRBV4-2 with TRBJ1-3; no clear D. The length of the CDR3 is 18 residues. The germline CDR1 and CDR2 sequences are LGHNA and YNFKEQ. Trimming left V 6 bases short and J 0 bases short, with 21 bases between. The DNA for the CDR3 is TGTGCCAGCAGGAGGGTCTCTTTGGATTACTCCTCTGGAAACACCATATATTTT. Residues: CASRRVSLDYSSGNTIYF.

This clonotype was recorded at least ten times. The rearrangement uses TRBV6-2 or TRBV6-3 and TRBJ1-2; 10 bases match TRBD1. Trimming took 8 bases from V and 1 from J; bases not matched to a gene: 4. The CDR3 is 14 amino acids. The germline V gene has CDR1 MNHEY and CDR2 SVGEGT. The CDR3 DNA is TGTGCCAGCGAAGGGACAGGGGTTAACTATGGCTACACCTTC. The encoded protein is CASEGTGVNYGYTF.

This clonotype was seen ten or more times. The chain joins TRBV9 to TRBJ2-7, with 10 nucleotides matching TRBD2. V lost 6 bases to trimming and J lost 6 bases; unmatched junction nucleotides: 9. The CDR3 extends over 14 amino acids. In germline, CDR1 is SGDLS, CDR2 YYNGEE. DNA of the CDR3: TGTGCCAGCACCGCGGAGGCTAGCGGGGGCGAGCAGTACTTC. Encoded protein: CASTAEASGGEQYF.

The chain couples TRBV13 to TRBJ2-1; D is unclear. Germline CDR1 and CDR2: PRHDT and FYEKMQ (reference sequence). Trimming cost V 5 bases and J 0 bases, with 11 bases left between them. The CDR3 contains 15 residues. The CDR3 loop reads CASSPILSSYNEQFF. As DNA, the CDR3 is TGTGCCAGCAGCCCGATACTGAGCTCCTACAATGAGCAGTTCTTC.

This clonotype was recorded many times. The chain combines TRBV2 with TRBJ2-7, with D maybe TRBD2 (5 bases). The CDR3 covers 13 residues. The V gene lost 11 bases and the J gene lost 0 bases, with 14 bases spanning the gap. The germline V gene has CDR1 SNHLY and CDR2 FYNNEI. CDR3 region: CAGIETNSYEQYF. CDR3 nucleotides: TGTGCCGGTATTGAGACTAACTCCTACGAGCAGTACTTC.

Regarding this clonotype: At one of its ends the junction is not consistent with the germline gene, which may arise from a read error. The chain's CDR3 is CANSIGTYNEQFF. The CDR3 coding sequence is TGTGCCAACAGTATCGGGACTTACAATGAGCAGTTCTTC. The chain combines TRBV2 with TRBJ2-1; D is possibly TRBD2 (6 bases). This CDR3 region has 13 residues. In germline, CDR1 is SNHLY, CDR2 FYNNEI.

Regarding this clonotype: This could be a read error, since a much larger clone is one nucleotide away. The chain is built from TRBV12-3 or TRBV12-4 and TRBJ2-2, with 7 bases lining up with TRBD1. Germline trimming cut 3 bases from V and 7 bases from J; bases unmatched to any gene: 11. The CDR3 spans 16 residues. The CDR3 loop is CASSLGIQGSIGELFF. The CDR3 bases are TGTGCCAGCAGTTTGGGGATACAGGGGAGCATCGGGGAGCTGTTTTTT.

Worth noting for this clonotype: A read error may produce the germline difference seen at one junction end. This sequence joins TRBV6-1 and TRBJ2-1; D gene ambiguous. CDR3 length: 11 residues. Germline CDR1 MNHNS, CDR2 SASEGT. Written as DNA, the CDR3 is TGCGCCAGCAGCCGATTGAATGAGCAGTTCTTC. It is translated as CASSRLNEQFF.

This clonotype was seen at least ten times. The CDR3 coding sequence is TGTGCCAGCAGTCTAGCACTGCTGGTCAGTCAGCCCCAGCATTTT. This encodes CASSLALLVSQPQHF. This chain joins TRBV6-2 or TRBV6-3 and TRBJ1-5; D not certain. Germline CDR1 and CDR2: MNHEY and SVGEGT. This CDR3 contains 15 residues. V lost 5 bases and J lost 6, with 17 bases in between.

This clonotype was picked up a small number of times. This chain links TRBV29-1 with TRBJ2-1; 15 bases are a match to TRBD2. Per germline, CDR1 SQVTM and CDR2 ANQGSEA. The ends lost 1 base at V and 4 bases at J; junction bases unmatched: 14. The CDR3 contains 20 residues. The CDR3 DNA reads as TGCAGCGTTGAAGGGGGAGCTGGACTAGCGGGAGGGCCGGGTTACAATGAGCAGTTCTTC. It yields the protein CSVEGGAGLAGGPGYNEQFF.

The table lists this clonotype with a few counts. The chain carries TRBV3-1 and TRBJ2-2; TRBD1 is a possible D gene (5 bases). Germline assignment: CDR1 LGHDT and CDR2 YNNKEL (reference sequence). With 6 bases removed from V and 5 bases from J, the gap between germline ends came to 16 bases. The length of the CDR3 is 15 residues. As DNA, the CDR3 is TGTGCCAGCAGTTACTCGACAGTTGGTACCGGGGAGCTGTTTTTT. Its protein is CASSYSTVGTGELFF.

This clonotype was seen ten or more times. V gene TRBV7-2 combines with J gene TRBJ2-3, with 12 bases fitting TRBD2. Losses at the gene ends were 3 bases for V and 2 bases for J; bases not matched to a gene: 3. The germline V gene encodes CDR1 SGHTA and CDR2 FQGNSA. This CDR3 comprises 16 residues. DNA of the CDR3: TGTGCCAGCAGCTTTCGACTAGCGGGGGTCACAGATACGCAGTATTTT. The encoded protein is CASSFRLAGVTDTQYF.